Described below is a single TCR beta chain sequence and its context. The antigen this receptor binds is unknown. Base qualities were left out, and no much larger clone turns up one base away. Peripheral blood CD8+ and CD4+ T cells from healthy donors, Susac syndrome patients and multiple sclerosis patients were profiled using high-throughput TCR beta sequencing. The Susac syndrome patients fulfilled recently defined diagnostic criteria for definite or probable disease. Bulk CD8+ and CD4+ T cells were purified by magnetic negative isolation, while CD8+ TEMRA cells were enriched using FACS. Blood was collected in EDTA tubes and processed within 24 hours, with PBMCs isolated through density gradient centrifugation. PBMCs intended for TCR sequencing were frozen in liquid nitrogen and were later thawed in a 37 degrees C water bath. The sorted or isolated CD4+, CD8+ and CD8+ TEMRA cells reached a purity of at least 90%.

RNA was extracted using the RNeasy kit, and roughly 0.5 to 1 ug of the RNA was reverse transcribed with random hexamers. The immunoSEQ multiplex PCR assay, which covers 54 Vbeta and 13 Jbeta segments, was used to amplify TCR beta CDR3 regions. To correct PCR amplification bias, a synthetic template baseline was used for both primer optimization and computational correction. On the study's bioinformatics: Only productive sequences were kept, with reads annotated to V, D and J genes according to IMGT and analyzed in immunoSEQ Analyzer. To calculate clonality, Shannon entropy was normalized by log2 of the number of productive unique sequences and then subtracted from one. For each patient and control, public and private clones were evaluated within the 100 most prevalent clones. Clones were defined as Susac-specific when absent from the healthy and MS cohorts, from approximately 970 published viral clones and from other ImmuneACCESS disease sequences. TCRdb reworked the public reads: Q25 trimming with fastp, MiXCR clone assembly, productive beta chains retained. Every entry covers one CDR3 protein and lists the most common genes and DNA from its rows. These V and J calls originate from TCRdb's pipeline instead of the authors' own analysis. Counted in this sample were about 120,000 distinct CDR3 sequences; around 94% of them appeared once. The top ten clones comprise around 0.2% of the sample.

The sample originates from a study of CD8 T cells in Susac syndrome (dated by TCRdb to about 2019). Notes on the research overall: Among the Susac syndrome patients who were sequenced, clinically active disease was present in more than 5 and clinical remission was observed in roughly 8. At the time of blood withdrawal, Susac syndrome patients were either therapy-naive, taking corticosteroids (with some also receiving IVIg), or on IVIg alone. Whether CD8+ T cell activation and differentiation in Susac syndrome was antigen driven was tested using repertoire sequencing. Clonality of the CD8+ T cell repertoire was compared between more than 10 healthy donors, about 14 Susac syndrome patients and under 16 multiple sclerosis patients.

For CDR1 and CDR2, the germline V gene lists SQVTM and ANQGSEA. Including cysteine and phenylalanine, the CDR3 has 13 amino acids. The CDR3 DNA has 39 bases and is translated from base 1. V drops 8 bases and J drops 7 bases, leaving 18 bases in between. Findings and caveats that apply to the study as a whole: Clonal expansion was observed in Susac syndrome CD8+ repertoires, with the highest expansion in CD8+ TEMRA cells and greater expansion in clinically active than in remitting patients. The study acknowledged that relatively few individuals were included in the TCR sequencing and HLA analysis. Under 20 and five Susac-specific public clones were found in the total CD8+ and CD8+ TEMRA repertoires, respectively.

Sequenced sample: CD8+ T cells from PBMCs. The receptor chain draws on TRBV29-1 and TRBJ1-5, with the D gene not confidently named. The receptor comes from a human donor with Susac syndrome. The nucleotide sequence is TGCAGCTTTAGGGCCGGGGAGGGCCAGCCCCAGCATTTT. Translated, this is CSFRAGEGQPQHF.